Sequencing of this T cell receptor beta chain was carried out in a study of T-cell reconstitution after alpha-beta-depleted transplantation in children. The table lists this clonotype with a few counts. The CDR3 length is 16 residues. The ends were cut back, 5 bases at V and 0 bases at J, with 16 bases in the middle. Germline CDR1 is MNHEY and CDR2 is SVGEGT. For TCRbeta, the library was prepared with unique molecular identifiers. TCRdb passed the PCR reads through MiXCR, listing each CDR3 protein once. This table holds roughly 500,000 distinct CDR3 sequences, around 16% found once. The rearrangement uses TRBV6-2 or TRBV6-3 and TRBJ1-2; TRBD1 is a possible D gene (6 bases). The sample in question was PBMCs from the stem cell graft donor, obtained from the stem cell graft. The TCR comes from a human donor who donated a stem cell graft to a child with acute lymphoblastic leukemia. The CDR3 reads CASSTVGQRANYGYTF. DNA for the CDR3: TGTGCCAGCAGTACCGTTGGACAGAGAGCTAACTATGGCTACACCTTC.